This T cell receptor beta chain was found in a study of CD8 T cells in ankylosing spondylitis. This clonotype occurred a few times. Its antigen is unidentified. Libraries of TCR beta came from quantitative 5'-RACE with molecular barcodes. In TCRdb, the 5' RACE reads were re-called with MiXCR into one record per CDR3 protein. Among 150,000 to 200,000 distinct CDR3 sequences listed, 9.8% were seen once. The CDR3 loop spans 17 amino acids. V lost 2 bases and J 1 base, leaving 17 bases between the germline ends. The germline V gene encodes CDR1 MNHEY and CDR2 SVGAGI. Findings and caveats of the study: A TCR beta motif of 8 or 9 highly homologous variants appeared characteristic of ankylosing spondylitis blood. Researchers reportedly found disease-linked clones significantly enriched in matched ankylosing spondylitis synovial fluid.

This TCR came from a female donor with ankylosing spondylitis or in good health (not recorded which). The sample consisted of blood, either unsorted or a sorted T cell fraction (not recorded which). This chain uses TRBV6-5 with TRBJ2-5; tentative D call: TRBD1 (6 bases). CDR3 in DNA: TGTGCCAGCAGTTACACAGGGACCAGCAGCCCCCAAGAGACCCAGTACTTC. It is translated as CASSYTGTSSPQETQYF.